Shown below are 21 T cell receptor beta chains from a single sample sequenced in a study of blood T cell repertoires in COVID-19 (TCRdb year 2020). Library preparation employed the immunoSEQ multiplex PCR assay. TCRdb's version of the immuneACCESS table is confined to in-frame rearrangements and falls short of the full clone set. An unresolved V gene accounts for under half of the shortfall where checked; the remainder is of unknown origin. Counted in this sample were a few hundred thousand clones; around 90% of them appeared once. More than 1% of the sample lies in the top ten. The sequenced material came from peripheral blood. All receptors derive from a man aged 35-49 years with acute or convalescent COVID-19.

V gene TRBV6-2 or TRBV6-3 combines with J gene TRBJ1-2; 10 bases match TRBD1. V gave up 5 bases and J gave up 1 base; unmatched junction bases: 7. CDR1 MNHEY and CDR2 SVGEGT come from the germline V gene. The CDR3 is made up of 16 amino acids. CDR3 sequence (DNA): TGTGCCAGCAGTCCCGGGACAGGGGACATTAACTATGGCTACACCTTC. Protein product: CASSPGTGDINYGYTF.

V usage is TRBV4-1 and J usage is TRBJ2-7, with 7 bases lining up with TRBD1. The CDR3 is 16 residues long. V lost 1 base, J lost 4 bases, and 10 bases stayed unmatched. The germline CDR1 and CDR2 sequences are MGHRA and YSYEKL. In DNA, the CDR3 is TGCGCCAGCAGCCAAGGTTTAAGGGGGCTTAGATACGAGCAGTACTTC. Residues: CASSQGLRGLRYEQYF.

This chain connects TRBV18 to TRBJ2-5, with D tentatively TRBD2 (5 bases). V shed 6 bases and J shed 4 bases, with 15 bases lying between them. This CDR3 has 14 residues. The germline V gene encodes CDR1 KGHSH and CDR2 LQKENI. The CDR3: CASSRGTGGETQYF. Written as DNA, the CDR3 is TGTGCCAGCTCCCGCGGCACCGGAGGAGAGACCCAGTACTTC.

This sequence joins TRBV12-5 and TRBJ2-1; 9 bases are a match to TRBD2. The CDR3 extends over 16 amino acids. CDR1 and CDR2 from the germline V gene are LGHNT and FRNRAP. Trimming took 2 bases from V and 4 from J; bases not matched to a gene: 6. The CDR3: CASGLTLAGSYNEQFF. The CDR3 nucleotides read TGTGCTAGTGGTTTGACGCTAGCGGGGTCTTACAATGAGCAGTTCTTC.

This clone was observed a handful of times. This sequence joins TRBV7-9 and TRBJ1-2; TRBD1 is a possible D gene (5 bases). With 2 bases removed from V and 1 base from J, the gap between germline ends came to 20 bases. Germline loops: CDR1 SEHNR, CDR2 FQNEAQ (reference sequence). CDR3 size: 18 residues. The chain's CDR3 is CASSLPPPGRGLNYGYTF. The CDR3 DNA sequence: TGTGCCAGCAGCTTACCGCCCCCCGGGAGGGGCCTTAACTATGGCTACACCTTC.

The chain combines TRBV7-8 with TRBJ1-4; TRBD1 aligns across 7 bases. The CDR3 runs to 15 residues. V shed 4 bases, J shed 3 bases, and the junction held 5 bases outside the gene matches. CDR1 SGHVS and CDR2 FQNEAQ come from the germline V gene. The CDR3 reads CASSSTGMANEKLFF. CDR3 coding DNA: TGTGCCAGCAGCTCGACAGGGATGGCTAATGAAAAACTGTTTTTT.

The chain employs TRBV30 and TRBJ2-3; the match to TRBD2 covers 10 bases. Germline CDR1 reads GTSNPN; CDR2 reads SVGIG (reference sequence). The CDR3 runs 15 residues. V shed 1 base, J shed 1 base, and the junction held 2 bases outside the gene matches. CDR3: CAWSGGTSGTDTQYF. For the CDR3, the DNA is TGTGCCTGGAGTGGGGGGACTAGCGGCACAGATACGCAGTATTTT.

This chain joins TRBV9 and TRBJ1-1; D gene ambiguous. This CDR3 comprises 13 residues. Trimming removed 0 bases at V and 11 bases at J, with 14 bases between. Germline CDR1 reads SGDLS; CDR2 reads YYNGEE. CDR3 sequence: CASSVATGTEAFF. The CDR3 DNA sequence: TGTGCCAGCAGCGTAGCGACGGGAACGGAGGCTTTCTTT. Complete variable domain (other parts from reference TRBV9 and TRBJ1-1): DSGVTQTPKHLITATGQRVTLRCSPRSGDLSVYWYQQSLDQGLQFLIQYYNGEERAKGNILERFSAQQFPDLHSELNLSSLELGDSALYFCASSVATGTEAFFGQGTRLTVV.

This rearrangement joins TRBV6-6 to TRBJ1-1; D is undetermined. The CDR3 has 12 residues. V lost 2 bases to trimming and J lost 2 bases, with 3 bases between them. Looked up from germline, CDR1 is MNHNY and CDR2 is SVGAGI (reference sequence). The CDR3 nucleotides read TGTGCCAGCAGTTACCTTAACACTGAAGCTTTCTTT. It translates to CASSYLNTEAFF.

V usage is TRBV4-3 and J usage is TRBJ2-7, with a tentative D call TRBD1 (6 bases). The V end was cut by 2 bases, the J end by 5 bases, with 13 bases between. The CDR3 contains 14 residues. Germline V gene lookup returns CDR1 LGHNA and CDR2 YSLEER. The CDR3 DNA reads as TGCGCCAGCAGCCAATTCTTCAGGGGCGACGAGCAGTACTTC. It is translated as CASSQFFRGDEQYF.

DNA for the CDR3: TGTGCCAGTAGTATTAACAGGGAGAATGAGCAGTTCTTC. The encoded protein is CASSINRENEQFF. The chain is built from TRBV19 and TRBJ2-1; tentative D call: TRBD1 (6 bases). V was clipped by 3 bases and J by 7 bases, with 10 bases between them. CDR1 LNHDA and CDR2 SQIVND come from the germline V gene (reference sequence). The CDR3 loop spans 13 amino acids. Full variable domain (remainder filled in from reference TRBV19 and TRBJ2-1): DGGITQSPKYLFRKEGQNVTLSCEQNLNHDAMYWYRQDPGQGLRLIYYSQIVNDFQKGDIAEGYSVSREKKESFPLTVTSAQKNPTAFYLCASSINRENEQFFGPGTRLTVL.

This clone occurred once. The V call is TRBV20-1, the J call TRBJ2-7; 8 nucleotides match TRBD2. J was trimmed by 3 bases and V by 3 bases; bases with no gene match: 7. This CDR3 is 14 amino acids long. The germline gives CDR1 DFQATT, CDR2 SNEGSKA (reference sequence). The CDR3 region has the DNA TGCAGTGCTAGTATTTCGGGGGGGATCTACGAGCAGTACTTC. It is translated as CSASISGGIYEQYF.

The V gene is TRBV2, the J gene TRBJ2-7; D is unresolved. The CDR3 is made up of 13 amino acids. Trimming took 1 base from V and 3 from J, leaving 7 bases between them. Germline CDR1 SNHLY, CDR2 FYNNEI. In nucleotides, the CDR3 is TGTGCCAGCAGTGAAGGGCAGATCTACGAGCAGTACTTC. Amino acids: CASSEGQIYEQYF.

The chain is built from TRBV7-9 and TRBJ1-4, with D hard to call. CDR1 is SEHNR, CDR2 FQNEAQ, per germline (reference sequence). Trimming took 8 bases from V and 8 from J, leaving 15 bases between them. This CDR3 region has 13 residues. CDR3 DNA sequence: TGTGCCAGCTTACTAAATGACTGGGAAAAACTGTTTTTT. It encodes CASLLNDWEKLFF.

The V gene is TRBV11-3, the J gene TRBJ2-2; 10 nucleotides align to TRBD1. The CDR3 loop spans 15 amino acids. The V gene end was trimmed by 5 bases and the J gene end by 5 bases; junction bases not matched to a gene: 5. Looked up from germline, CDR1 is SGHNT and CDR2 is YENEEA. The CDR3 here is CASSADRGGTGELFF. The CDR3 bases are TGTGCCAGCAGCGCGGACAGGGGGGGTACCGGGGAGCTGTTTTTT.

This chain uses TRBV5-1 with TRBJ2-5; a possible D gene is TRBD1 (6 bases). The CDR3 runs 13 residues. Germline values: CDR1 SGHRS, CDR2 YFSETQ. Trimming removed 7 bases at V and 3 bases at J, with 13 bases between. The CDR3 DNA is TGCGCCAGCGGGGGACATCAAGAAGAGACCCAGTACTTC. The encoded protein is CASGGHQEETQYF.

The V call is TRBV6-5, the J call TRBJ2-7; possibly TRBD2 for D (5 bases). The CDR3 totals 15 residues. The V gene's germline CDR1 is MNHEY and CDR2 SVGAGI. Trimming removed 10 bases at V and 3 bases at J, with 22 bases between. CDR3 nucleotide sequence: TGTGCCATAGGAGAATTAAGGAGGCGTCTCTACGAGCAGTACTTC. This sequence encodes CAIGELRRRLYEQYF.

The rearrangement uses TRBV3-1 (or the pseudogene TRBV3-2) and TRBJ2-2; D gene unclear. With 0 bases removed from V and 6 bases from J, the gap between germline ends came to 5 bases. This CDR3 is 13 amino acids long. CDR1 and CDR2 (germline): LGHDT, YNNKEL (reference sequence). CDR3 nucleotides: TGTGCCAGCAGCCAAGATACAGCCGGGGAGCTGTTTTTT. Amino acid sequence: CASSQDTAGELFF.

V is TRBV9 and J is TRBJ1-6, with a weak D call TRBD1 (5 bases). Trimming removed 3 bases at V and 0 bases at J, with 10 bases between. The CDR3 sequence is 16 residues long. Germline loops: CDR1 SGDLS, CDR2 YYNGEE. In nucleotides, the CDR3 is TGTGCCAGCAGCGCGGGACTCCGCTCCTATAATTCACCCCTCCACTTT. This codes for CASSAGLRSYNSPLHF.

V and J are TRBV12-3 or TRBV12-4 and TRBJ1-1, with D hard to call. Between the trimmed V and J ends, which lost 3 bases and 6 bases, there was a span of 5 bases. This CDR3 contains 11 residues. The CDR3 loop is CASSFQSEAFF. CDR3 bases: TGTGCCAGCAGTTTCCAATCTGAAGCTTTCTTT.

The J gene is TRBJ2-1, the V gene TRBV15, with D tentatively TRBD2 (6 bases). This CDR3 region has 15 residues. V was shortened by 5 bases and J by 6 bases, with 17 bases between the two germline ends. CDR1 and CDR2 (germline): LNHNV, YYDKDF (reference sequence). The CDR3 is CATSLEVRELNEQFF. CDR3 in DNA: TGTGCCACCAGCCTTGAGGTACGGGAGCTCAATGAGCAGTTCTTC.